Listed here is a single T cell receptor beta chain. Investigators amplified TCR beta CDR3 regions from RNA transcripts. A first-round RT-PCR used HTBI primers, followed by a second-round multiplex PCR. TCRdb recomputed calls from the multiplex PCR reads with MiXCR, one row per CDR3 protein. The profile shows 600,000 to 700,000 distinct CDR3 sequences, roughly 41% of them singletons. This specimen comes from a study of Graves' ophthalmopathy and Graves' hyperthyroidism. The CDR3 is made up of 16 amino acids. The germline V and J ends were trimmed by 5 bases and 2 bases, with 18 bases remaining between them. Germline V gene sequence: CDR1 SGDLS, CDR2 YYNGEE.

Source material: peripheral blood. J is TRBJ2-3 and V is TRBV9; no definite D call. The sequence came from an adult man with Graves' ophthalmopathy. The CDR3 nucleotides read TGTGCCAGCAGTTTCTTTGGTGGCTCACCCACAGATACGCAGTATTTT. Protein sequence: CASSFFGGSPTDTQYF. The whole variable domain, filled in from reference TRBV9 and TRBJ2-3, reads DSGVTQTPKHLITATGQRVTLRCSPRSGDLSVYWYQQSLDQGLQFLIQYYNGEERAKGNILERFSAQQFPDLHSELNLSSLELGDSALYFCASSFFGGSPTDTQYFGPGTRLTVL.